What follows are 21 T cell receptor beta chains derived from one specimen sequenced in a study of CD8+ T cells in alopecia areata. RNA, once extracted, was reverse transcribed into cDNA for use as the sequencing template. Clones were sequenced by immunoSEQ multiplex PCR, and TCRdb holds only the in-frame ones, with some missing. The table includes over 85,000 clones, roughly two fifths detected once. What was sequenced was CD4+ T cells sorted from blood. The source is a human donor with alopecia areata.

V gene TRBV5-1 combines with J gene TRBJ1-2; D gene ambiguous. Deletions cut 2 bases from V and 6 bases from J, with 8 bases between. CDR1 and CDR2 from the germline V gene are SGHRS and YFSETQ. The CDR3 consists of 12 residues. CDR3 protein: CASSFDENGYTF. The DNA for the CDR3 is TGCGCCAGCAGCTTCGACGAGAATGGCTACACCTTC.

This clone has a single count. Distinct nucleotide sequences in the sample also encode this CDR3. The chain uses TRBV30 and TRBJ1-2, with D hard to call. The CDR3 runs 11 residues. V lost 2 bases and J lost 4, with 5 bases in between. Germline values: CDR1 GTSNPN, CDR2 SVGIG (reference sequence). The CDR3 nucleotides read TGTGCCTGGAGTCCCTCCTATGGCTACACCTTC. This translates into CAWSPSYGYTF. Complete variable domain (other parts from reference TRBV30 and TRBJ1-2): SQTIHQWPATLVQPVGSPLSLECTVEGTSNPNLYWYRQAAGRGLQLLFYSVGIGQISSEVPQNLSASRPQDRQFILSSKKLLLSDSGFYLCAWSPSYGYTFGSGTRLTVV.

The table lists this clone with a few counts. The J gene is TRBJ2-5, the V gene TRBV29-1, with D possibly being TRBD1 or TRBD2 (5 bases each). Trimming removed 7 bases from V and 5 bases from J, with 8 bases in between. There are 10 residues in the CDR3. Germline loops: CDR1 SQVTM, CDR2 ANQGSEA. The CDR3 DNA reads TGCAGCGGTGGGGGTGAGACCCAGTACTTC. The encoded protein is CSGGGETQYF.

A few counts support this clone. Other nucleotide sequences in the sample specify the same CDR3. The chain recombines TRBV30 with TRBJ2-5, with D possibly being TRBD2 (7 bases). CDR3 length: 13 residues. Trimming took off 1 base at V and 5 bases at J, with 11 bases between the two ends. Germline V gene data show CDR1 as GTSNPN and CDR2 as SVGIG (reference sequence). In DNA form, the CDR3 reads TGTGCCTGGAGTGGGGGGGGGCGCGAGACCCAGTACTTC. Encoded protein: CAWSGGGRETQYF.

The chain links TRBV30 to TRBJ2-5; D uncertain. The CDR3 sequence is 12 residues long. V was trimmed by 0 bases and J by 5 bases, leaving 7 bases between them. Per germline, CDR1 GTSNPN and CDR2 SVGIG (reference sequence). The CDR3 sequence is CAWSVRLETQYF. The CDR3 region has the DNA TGTGCCTGGAGTGTGAGGCTGGAGACCCAGTACTTC.

CDR3 sequence: CSAYRGLGYGYTF. CDR3 sequence (DNA): TGCAGCGCTTACAGGGGGCTTGGGTATGGCTACACCTTC. The J gene is TRBJ1-2, the V gene TRBV29-1; 9 bases match TRBD1. Trimming at V came to 7 bases and at J to 5 bases, leaving 8 bases not matched to a gene. CDR3 length equals 13 residues. CDR1 is SQVTM and CDR2 is ANQGSEA in the germline V gene.

This clone has a handful of counts. This chain connects TRBV15 to TRBJ1-2, with D possibly being TRBD1 (6 bases). The CDR3 spans 17 residues. Trimming removed 2 bases at V and 5 bases at J, with 21 bases between. Germline loops: CDR1 LNHNV, CDR2 YYDKDF (reference sequence). This chain's CDR3 is CATSRLGSGGGPYGYTF. In DNA form, the CDR3 reads TGTGCCACCAGCAGACTTGGAAGTGGTGGGGGGCCTTATGGCTACACCTTC.

The chain couples TRBV29-1 to TRBJ2-3, with D possibly called TRBD1 or TRBD2 (5 bases each). Germline lookup yields CDR1 SQVTM and CDR2 ANQGSEA. Between the trimmed V and J ends, which lost 3 bases and 4 bases, there was a span of 8 bases. The CDR3 totals 12 residues. CDR3 amino acids: CSVDREPDTQYF. CDR3 DNA sequence: TGCAGCGTTGACAGGGAGCCAGATACGCAGTATTTT.

The genes are TRBV5-6 and TRBJ2-5; D might be TRBD2 (6 bases). The ends were cut back, 1 base at V and 0 bases at J, with 10 bases in the middle. CDR3 length equals 15 residues. CDR1 is SGHDT, CDR2 YYEEEE, per germline. CDR3 sequence (DNA): TGTGCCAGCAGCTTGTATGGAGGGTACCAAGAGACCCAGTACTTC. It specifies CASSLYGGYQETQYF.

The chain carries TRBV30 and TRBJ1-4; 8 bases align to TRBD1. The CDR3 has 14 amino acids. V lost 1 base to trimming and J lost 8 bases; unmatched junction nucleotides: 6. CDR1 and CDR2 (germline): GTSNPN, SVGIG (reference sequence). CDR3 protein: CAWSAGTGGEKLFF. The CDR3 bases are TGTGCCTGGAGTGCAGGGACAGGCGGGGAAAAACTGTTTTTT.

This clone came up a few times. V usage is TRBV5-1 and J usage is TRBJ2-1, with TRBD1 as a possible D gene (5 bases). V dropped 0 bases and J dropped 5 bases, with 15 bases sitting between them. The germline V gene encodes CDR1 SGHRS and CDR2 YFSETQ. CDR3 length: 16 residues. The CDR3 spells CASSLVQGSYHNEQFF. The CDR3 DNA is TGCGCCAGCAGCTTGGTTCAGGGATCGTACCACAATGAGCAGTTCTTC.

This chain joins TRBV5-4 and TRBJ2-7, with D perhaps TRBD1 (5 bases). This CDR3 has 14 residues. V was clipped by 4 bases and J by 1 base, with 12 bases between them. Germline V gene sequence: CDR1 SGHNT, CDR2 YYREEE (reference sequence). The CDR3 sequence: CASSPQPGSYEQYF. The CDR3 nucleotides read TGTGCCAGCAGCCCCCAGCCAGGGTCCTACGAGCAGTACTTC.

This chain connects TRBV30 to TRBJ1-1, with no clear D. The V end lost 0 bases, the J end lost 5 bases, and 10 bases lay between the germline ends. Germline CDR1 and CDR2: GTSNPN and SVGIG (reference sequence). CDR3 size: 13 residues. Here the CDR3 DNA reads TGTGCCTGGAGTGTAGGCCCCGGTACTGAAGCTTTCTTT. Amino acid sequence: CAWSVGPGTEAFF.

This clone was observed a handful of times. The chain has TRBV29-1 and TRBJ2-5; 10 nucleotides align to TRBD2. The ends lost 2 bases at V and 3 bases at J; junction bases unmatched: 3. In germline, CDR1 is SQVTM, CDR2 ANQGSEA. The CDR3 covers 14 residues. In DNA form, the CDR3 reads TGCAGCGTTGAAACTAGCGGGGCCAAAGAGACCCAGTACTTC. It translates to CSVETSGAKETQYF.

The gene calls are TRBV30 and TRBJ1-1, with a possible D match to TRBD1 (5 bases). The CDR3 loop spans 13 amino acids. Trimming shortened V by 7 bases and J by 5 bases, and 17 bases separated the two germline ends. Germline V CDR1 and CDR2: GTSNPN, SVGIG (reference sequence). CDR3 region: CASTPGLATEAFF. In DNA, the CDR3 is TGTGCCTCGACCCCGGGGCTCGCGACTGAAGCTTTCTTT.

The genes are TRBV30 and TRBJ2-7; D assignment may be TRBD1 or TRBD2 (5 bases each). The CDR3 has 15 residues. V dropped 0 bases and J dropped 0 bases, with 12 bases sitting between them. Germline CDR1 GTSNPN, CDR2 SVGIG (reference sequence). CDR3 bases: TGTGCCTGGAGTGTACGGGGACGGTCCTCCTACGAGCAGTACTTC. It specifies CAWSVRGRSSYEQYF.

This rearrangement joins TRBV30 to TRBJ2-7, with TRBD1 matching 9 bases. Trimming at V came to 5 bases and at J to 7 bases, leaving 12 bases not matched to a gene. The CDR3 has 14 residues. The V gene's germline CDR1 is GTSNPN and CDR2 SVGIG (reference sequence). The CDR3 nucleotides read TGTGCCTGGGTCCGGGACAGGGTTTCTAGTGAGCAGTACTTC. Its translation: CAWVRDRVSSEQYF.

There are a few counts of this clone. This sequence joins TRBV23-1 and TRBJ1-2; TRBD1 is a possible D gene (5 bases). TRBV23-1 is assigned to the ORF class and has an uncertain function. Between the trimmed V and J ends, which lost 4 bases and 2 bases, there was a span of 11 bases. CDR3 length equals 14 residues. The CDR3 region has the DNA TGCGCCAGCAGTCGCCAGGGAGCGAACTATGGCTACACCTTC. Its protein product is CASSRQGANYGYTF.

This clone was seen a handful of times. The chain carries TRBV6-6 and TRBJ2-3; weak D call: TRBD2 (7 bases). Germline V gives CDR1 MNHNY, CDR2 SVGAGI (reference sequence). V was trimmed by 4 bases and J by 4 bases, leaving 12 bases between them. The CDR3 runs 14 residues. The CDR3 DNA reads TGTGCCAGCAGTTCGGGGGGCACGGCAGATACGCAGTATTTT. It codes for CASSSGGTADTQYF.

The CDR3 protein is CAWSVTGETQYF. The CDR3 bases are TGTGCCTGGAGTGTAACGGGAGAGACCCAGTACTTC. The rearrangement uses TRBV30 and TRBJ2-5; D is undetermined. The CDR3 loop spans 12 amino acids. Per germline, CDR1 GTSNPN and CDR2 SVGIG (reference sequence). V lost 0 bases and J 4 bases, leaving 6 bases between the germline ends.

For the CDR3, the DNA is TGTGCCAGTTGTGCAACCGGGCTCCGATTGGATACGCAGTATTTT. Translated, it gives CASCATGLRLDTQYF. The J gene is TRBJ2-3, the V gene TRBV19; D remains ambiguous. The CDR3 has 15 residues. Trimming cost V 8 bases and J 6 bases, with 21 bases left between them. The germline V gene has CDR1 LNHDA and CDR2 SQIVND (reference sequence).